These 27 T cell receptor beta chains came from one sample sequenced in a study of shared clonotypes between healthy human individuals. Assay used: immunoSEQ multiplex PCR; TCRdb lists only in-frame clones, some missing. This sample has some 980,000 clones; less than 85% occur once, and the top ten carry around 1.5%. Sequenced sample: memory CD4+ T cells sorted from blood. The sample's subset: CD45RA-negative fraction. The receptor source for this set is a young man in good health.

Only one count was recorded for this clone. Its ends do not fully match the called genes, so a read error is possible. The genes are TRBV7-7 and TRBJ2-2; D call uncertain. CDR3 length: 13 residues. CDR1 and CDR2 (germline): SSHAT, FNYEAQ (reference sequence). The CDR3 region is CASSLDSGGELFF. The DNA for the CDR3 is TGTGCTAGCAGCTTAGATTCCGGCGGGGAGCTGTTTTTT.

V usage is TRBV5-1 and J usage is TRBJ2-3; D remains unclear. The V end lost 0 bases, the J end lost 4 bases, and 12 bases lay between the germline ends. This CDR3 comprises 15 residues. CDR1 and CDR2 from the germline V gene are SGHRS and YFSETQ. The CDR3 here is CASSLEVTLPDTQYF. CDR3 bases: TGCGCCAGCAGCTTGGAAGTGACCCTCCCAGATACGCAGTATTTT.

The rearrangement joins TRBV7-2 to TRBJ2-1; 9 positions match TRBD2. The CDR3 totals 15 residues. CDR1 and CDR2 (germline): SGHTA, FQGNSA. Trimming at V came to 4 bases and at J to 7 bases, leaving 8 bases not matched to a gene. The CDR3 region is CASSSGSGRQNEQFF. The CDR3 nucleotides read TGTGCCAGCAGCTCTGGGAGCGGGAGGCAGAATGAGCAGTTCTTC.

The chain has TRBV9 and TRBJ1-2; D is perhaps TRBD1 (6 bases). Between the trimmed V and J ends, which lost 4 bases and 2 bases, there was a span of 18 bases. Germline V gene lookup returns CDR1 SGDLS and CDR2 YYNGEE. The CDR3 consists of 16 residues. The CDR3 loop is CASSPGGGGGNYGYTF. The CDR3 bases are TGTGCCAGCAGCCCCGGAGGAGGGGGGGGGAACTATGGCTACACCTTC.

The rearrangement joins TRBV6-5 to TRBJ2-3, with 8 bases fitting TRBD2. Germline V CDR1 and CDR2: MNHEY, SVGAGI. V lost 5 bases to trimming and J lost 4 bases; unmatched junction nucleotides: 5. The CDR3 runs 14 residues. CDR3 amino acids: CASSRGGPADTQYF. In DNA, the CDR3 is TGTGCCAGCAGTCGGGGGGGTCCCGCAGATACGCAGTATTTT.

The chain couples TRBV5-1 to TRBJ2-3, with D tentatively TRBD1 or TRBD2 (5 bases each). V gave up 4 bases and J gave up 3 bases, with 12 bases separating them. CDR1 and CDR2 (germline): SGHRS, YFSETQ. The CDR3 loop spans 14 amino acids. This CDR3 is CASSKGGQTDTQYF. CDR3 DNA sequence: TGCGCCAGCAGCAAAGGAGGACAAACAGATACGCAGTATTTT. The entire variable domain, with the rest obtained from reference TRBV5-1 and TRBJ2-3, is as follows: KAGVTQTPRYLIKTRGQQVTLSCSPISGHRSVSWYQQTPGQGLQFLFEYFSETQRNKGNFPGRFSGRQFSNSRSEMNVSTLELGDSALYLCASSKGGQTDTQYFGPGTRLTVL.

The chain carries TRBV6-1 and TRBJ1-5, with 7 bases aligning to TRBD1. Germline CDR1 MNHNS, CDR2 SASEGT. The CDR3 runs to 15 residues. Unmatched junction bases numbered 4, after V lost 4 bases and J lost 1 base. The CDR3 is CASSAGTESNQPQHF. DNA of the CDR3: TGTGCCAGCAGTGCTGGGACAGAGAGCAATCAGCCCCAGCATTTT.

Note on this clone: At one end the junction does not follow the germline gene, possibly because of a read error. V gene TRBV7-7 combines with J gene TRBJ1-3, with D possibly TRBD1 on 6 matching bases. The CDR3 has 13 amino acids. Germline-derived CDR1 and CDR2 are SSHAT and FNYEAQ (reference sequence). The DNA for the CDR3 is TGTGCTAGCAGCTCAGGACAGGGAAACACCATATATTTT. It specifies CASSSGQGNTIYF.

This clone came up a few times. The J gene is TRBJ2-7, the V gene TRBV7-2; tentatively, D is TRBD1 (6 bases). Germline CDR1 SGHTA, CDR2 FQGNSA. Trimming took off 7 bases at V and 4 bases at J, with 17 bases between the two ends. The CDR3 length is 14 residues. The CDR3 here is CASNGGGSWYEQYF. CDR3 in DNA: TGTGCCAGCAATGGGGGCGGCTCCTGGTACGAGCAGTACTTC.

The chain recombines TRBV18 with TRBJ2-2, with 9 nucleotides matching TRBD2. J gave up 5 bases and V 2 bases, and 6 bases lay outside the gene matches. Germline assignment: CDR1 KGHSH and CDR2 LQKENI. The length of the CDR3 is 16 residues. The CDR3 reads CASSPFPLAGTGELFF. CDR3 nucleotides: TGTGCCAGCTCACCATTTCCTCTAGCGGGGACCGGGGAGCTGTTTTTT.

The CDR3 DNA is TGTGCCAGTAGTGCGGGACAATCTAGCTCCTACAATGAGCAGTTCTTC. Residues: CASSAGQSSSYNEQFF. This sequence joins TRBV19 and TRBJ2-1; D is possibly TRBD1 or TRBD2 (6 bases each). Trimming left V 5 bases short and J 0 bases short, with 14 bases between. CDR3 length equals 16 residues. Per germline, CDR1 LNHDA and CDR2 SQIVND (reference sequence).

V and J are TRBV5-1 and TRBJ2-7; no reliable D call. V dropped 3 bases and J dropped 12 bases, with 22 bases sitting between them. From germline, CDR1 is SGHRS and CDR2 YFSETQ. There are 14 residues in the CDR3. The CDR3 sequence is CASSSAQAAEDVYF. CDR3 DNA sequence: TGCGCCAGCAGCTCGGCCCAGGCGGCAGAGGATGTGTACTTC.

CDR3 protein: CASSSSPPLGGYNEQFF. CDR3 in DNA: TGCGCCAGCAGCTCATCCCCGCCCTTAGGCGGGTACAATGAGCAGTTCTTC. The rearrangement joins TRBV5-1 to TRBJ2-1, with D perhaps TRBD2 (5 bases). This CDR3 contains 17 residues. V lost 3 bases and J 4 bases, leaving 20 bases between the germline ends. Germline CDR1 SGHRS, CDR2 YFSETQ.

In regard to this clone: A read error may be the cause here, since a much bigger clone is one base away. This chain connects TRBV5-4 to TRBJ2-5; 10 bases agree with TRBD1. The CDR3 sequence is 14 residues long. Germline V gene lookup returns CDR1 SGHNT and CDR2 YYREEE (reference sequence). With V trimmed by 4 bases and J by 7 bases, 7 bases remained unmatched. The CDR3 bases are TGTGCCAGCAGCCCGGGACAGGGGAAAGGGACCCAGTACTTC. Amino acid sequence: CASSPGQGKGTQYF.

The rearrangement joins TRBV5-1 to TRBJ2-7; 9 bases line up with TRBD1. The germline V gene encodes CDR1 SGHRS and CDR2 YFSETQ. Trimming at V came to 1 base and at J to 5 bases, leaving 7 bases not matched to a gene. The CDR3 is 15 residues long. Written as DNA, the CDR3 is TGCGCCAGCAGCTTGACAGGGGGCGAATTAGACGAGCAGTACTTC. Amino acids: CASSLTGGELDEQYF. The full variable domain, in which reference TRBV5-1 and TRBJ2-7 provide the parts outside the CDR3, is KAGVTQTPRYLIKTRGQQVTLSCSPISGHRSVSWYQQTPGQGLQFLFEYFSETQRNKGNFPGRFSGRQFSNSRSEMNVSTLELGDSALYLCASSLTGGELDEQYFGPGTRLTVT.

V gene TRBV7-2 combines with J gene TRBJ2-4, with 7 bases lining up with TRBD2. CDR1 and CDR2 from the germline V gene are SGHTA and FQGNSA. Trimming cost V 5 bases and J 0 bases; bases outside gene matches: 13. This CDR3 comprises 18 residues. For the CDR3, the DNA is TGTGCCAGCAGCGAACGAGTGGCGGGAGATTCAGCCAAAAACATTCAGTACTTC. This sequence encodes CASSERVAGDSAKNIQYF.

CDR3 in amino acids: CASSMTSGSNEQYF. The CDR3 nucleotides read TGTGCCAGTAGTATGACTAGCGGGAGCAACGAGCAGTACTTC. This chain connects TRBV19 to TRBJ2-7; 12 positions agree with TRBD2. Trimming cost V 3 bases and J 5 bases; bases outside gene matches: 2. In germline, CDR1 is LNHDA, CDR2 SQIVND (reference sequence). The CDR3 consists of 14 residues.

CDR3 nucleotide sequence: TGCGCCAGCAGCCGGAGCGGGGGACTTGCCTTCTCCTACGAGCAGTACTTC. Amino acid sequence: CASSRSGGLAFSYEQYF. This chain uses TRBV4-1 with TRBJ2-7, with 8 bases fitting TRBD2. Germline-derived CDR1 and CDR2 are MGHRA and YSYEKL. CDR3 length equals 17 residues. The J segment lost 0 bases and the V segment lost 4 bases, leaving 11 bases of the junction unmatched.

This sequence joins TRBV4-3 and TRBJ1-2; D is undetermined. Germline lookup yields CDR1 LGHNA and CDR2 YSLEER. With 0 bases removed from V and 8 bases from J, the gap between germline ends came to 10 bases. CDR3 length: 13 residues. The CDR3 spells CASSQDHLGGYTF. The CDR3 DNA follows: TGCGCCAGCAGCCAAGATCATTTGGGCGGCTACACCTTC.

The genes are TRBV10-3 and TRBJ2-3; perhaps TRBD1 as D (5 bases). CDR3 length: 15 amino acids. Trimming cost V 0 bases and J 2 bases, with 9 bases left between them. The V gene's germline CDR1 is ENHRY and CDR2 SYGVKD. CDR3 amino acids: CAISESSGLTDTQYF. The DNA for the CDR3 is TGTGCCATCAGTGAGTCGTCAGGGCTCACAGATACGCAGTATTTT.

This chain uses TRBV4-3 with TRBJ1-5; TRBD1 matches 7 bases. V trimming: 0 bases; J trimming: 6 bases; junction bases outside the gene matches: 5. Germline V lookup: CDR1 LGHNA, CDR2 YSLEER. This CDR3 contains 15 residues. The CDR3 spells CASSQEPGQTQPQHF. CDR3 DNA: TGCGCCAGCAGCCAAGAACCGGGACAGACTCAGCCCCAGCATTTT.

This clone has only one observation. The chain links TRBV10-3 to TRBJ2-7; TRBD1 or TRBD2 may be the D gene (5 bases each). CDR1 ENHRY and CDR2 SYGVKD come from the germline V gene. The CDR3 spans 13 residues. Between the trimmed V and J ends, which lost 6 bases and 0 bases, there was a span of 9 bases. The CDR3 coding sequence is TGTGCCATCAGCAGGGAGAGCTCCTACGAGCAGTACTTC. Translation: CAISRESSYEQYF.

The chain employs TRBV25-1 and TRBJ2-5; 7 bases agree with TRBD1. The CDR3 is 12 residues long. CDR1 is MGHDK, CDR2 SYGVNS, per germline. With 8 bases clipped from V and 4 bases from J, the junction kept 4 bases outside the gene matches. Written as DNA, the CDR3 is TGTGCCAGCGGCCACAGGGGAGAGACCCAGTACTTC. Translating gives CASGHRGETQYF.

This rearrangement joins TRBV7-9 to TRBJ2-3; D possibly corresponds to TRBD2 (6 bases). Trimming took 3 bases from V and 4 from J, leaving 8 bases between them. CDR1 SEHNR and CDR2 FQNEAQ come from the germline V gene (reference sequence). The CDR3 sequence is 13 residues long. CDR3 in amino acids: CASSFTSPDTQYF. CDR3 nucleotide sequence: TGTGCCAGCAGCTTTACTAGCCCAGATACGCAGTATTTT.

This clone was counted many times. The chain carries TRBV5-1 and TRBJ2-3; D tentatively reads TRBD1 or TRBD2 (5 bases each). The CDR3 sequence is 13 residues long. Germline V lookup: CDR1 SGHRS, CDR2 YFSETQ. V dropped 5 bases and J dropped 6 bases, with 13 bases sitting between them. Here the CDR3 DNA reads TGCGCCAGCAGGGGGGAAGTCTACGATACGCAGTATTTT. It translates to CASRGEVYDTQYF.

The CDR3 nucleotides are TGTGCCAGCAGCTTAGGGACAACCCAAGAGACCCAGTACTTC. This encodes CASSLGTTQETQYF. This chain connects TRBV7-6 to TRBJ2-5; possibly TRBD1 for D (5 bases). CDR1 is SGHVS and CDR2 is FNYEAQ in the germline V gene. CDR3 length equals 14 residues. V was shortened by 1 base and J by 1 base, with 7 bases between the two germline ends.

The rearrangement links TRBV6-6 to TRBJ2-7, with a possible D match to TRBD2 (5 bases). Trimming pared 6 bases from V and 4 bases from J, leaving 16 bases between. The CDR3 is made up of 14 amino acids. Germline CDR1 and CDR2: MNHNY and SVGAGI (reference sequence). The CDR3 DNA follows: TGTGCCAGCAGAAAACCCACCAGCGGTTACGAGCAGTACTTC. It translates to CASRKPTSGYEQYF.